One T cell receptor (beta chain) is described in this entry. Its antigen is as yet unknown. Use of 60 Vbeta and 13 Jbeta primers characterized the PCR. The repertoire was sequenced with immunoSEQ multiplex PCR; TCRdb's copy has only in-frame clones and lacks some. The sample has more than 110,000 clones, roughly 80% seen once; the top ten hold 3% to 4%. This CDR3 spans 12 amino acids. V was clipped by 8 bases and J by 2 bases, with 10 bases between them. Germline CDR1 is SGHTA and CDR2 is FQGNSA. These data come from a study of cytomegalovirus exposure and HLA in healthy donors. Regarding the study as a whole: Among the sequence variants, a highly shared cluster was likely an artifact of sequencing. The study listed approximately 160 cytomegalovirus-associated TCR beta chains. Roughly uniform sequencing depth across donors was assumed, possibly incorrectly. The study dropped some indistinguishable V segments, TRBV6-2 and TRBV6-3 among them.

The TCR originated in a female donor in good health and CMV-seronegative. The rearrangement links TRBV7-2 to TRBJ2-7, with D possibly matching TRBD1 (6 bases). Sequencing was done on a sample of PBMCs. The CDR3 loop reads CASRDTTYEQYF. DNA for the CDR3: TGTGCCAGCCGGGACACCACCTACGAGCAGTACTTC.